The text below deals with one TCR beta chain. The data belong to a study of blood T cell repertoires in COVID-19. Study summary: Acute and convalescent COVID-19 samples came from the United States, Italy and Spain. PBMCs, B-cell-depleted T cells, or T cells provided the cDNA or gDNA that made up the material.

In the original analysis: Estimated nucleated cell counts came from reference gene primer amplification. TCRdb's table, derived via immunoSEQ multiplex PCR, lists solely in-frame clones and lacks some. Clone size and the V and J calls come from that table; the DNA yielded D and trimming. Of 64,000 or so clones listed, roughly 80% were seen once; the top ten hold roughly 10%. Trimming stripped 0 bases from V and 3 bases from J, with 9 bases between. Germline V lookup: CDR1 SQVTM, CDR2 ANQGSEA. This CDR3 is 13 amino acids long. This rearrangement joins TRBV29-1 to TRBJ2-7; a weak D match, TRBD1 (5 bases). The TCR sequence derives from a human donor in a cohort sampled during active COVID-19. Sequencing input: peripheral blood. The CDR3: CSVEDLDSYEQYF. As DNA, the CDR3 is TGCAGCGTTGAAGATCTAGACAGCTACGAGCAGTACTTC.